This T cell receptor beta chain was profiled in a study of blood T cell repertoires in COVID-19. As for the study in general: COVID-19 samples from acute and convalescent phases originated in the United States, Italy and Spain. T cells, B-cell-depleted T cells, or PBMCs provided the cDNA or gDNA that served as material.

In the study's own analysis: Estimates of nucleated cell counts were drawn from the amplification of reference gene primers. This table comes from immunoSEQ multiplex PCR, and its TCRdb copy is limited to in-frame clones, with some not included. That table is the source of V, J and clone size, and D and trimming were worked out from the DNA. The sample lists 350,000 or so clones; around 87% were seen once. Germline CDR1 is SGHAT and CDR2 is FQNNGV. The CDR3 is 14 amino acids. Trimming removed 5 bases from V and 0 bases from J, with 9 bases in between. Patients from Seattle were sampled longitudinally, starting during active infection.

Sequenced material: peripheral blood. The chain links TRBV11-2 to TRBJ2-3; no clear D gene. This TCR was sampled from a woman aged 25 to 39 with COVID-19, enrolled during active disease. The CDR3 sequence is CASSPMRSTDTQYF. CDR3 bases: TGTGCCAGCAGCCCAATGCGGAGCACAGATACGCAGTATTTT.